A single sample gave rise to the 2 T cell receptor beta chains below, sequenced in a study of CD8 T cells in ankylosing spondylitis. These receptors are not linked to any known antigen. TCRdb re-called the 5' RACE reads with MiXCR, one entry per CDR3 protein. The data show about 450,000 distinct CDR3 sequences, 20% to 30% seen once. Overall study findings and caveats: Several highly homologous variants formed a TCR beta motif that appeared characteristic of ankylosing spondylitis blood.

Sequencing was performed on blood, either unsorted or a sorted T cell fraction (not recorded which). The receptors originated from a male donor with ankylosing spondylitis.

CDR3 DNA sequence: TGCGCCAGCAGTGTTAGTCCGGAGACCCAGTACTTC. It specifies CASSVSPETQYF. This rearrangement joins TRBV10-2 to TRBJ2-5, with no clear D. This CDR3 region has 12 residues. The ends were cut back, 4 bases at V and 5 bases at J, with 8 bases in the middle. Germline CDR1 reads WSHSY; CDR2 reads SAAADI.

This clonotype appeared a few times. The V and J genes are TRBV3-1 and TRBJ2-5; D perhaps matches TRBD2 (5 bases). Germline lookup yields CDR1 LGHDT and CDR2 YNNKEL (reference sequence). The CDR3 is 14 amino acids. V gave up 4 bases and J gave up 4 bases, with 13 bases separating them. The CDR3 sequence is CASSRVRGGETQYF. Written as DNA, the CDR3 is TGTGCCAGCAGCCGAGTTCGGGGTGGAGAGACCCAGTACTTC.